A single sample gave rise to the 17 T cell receptor beta chains below, sequenced in a study of T cells in Graves' hyperthyroidism and ophthalmopathy. Template material for amplifying TCR beta CDR3 regions consisted of RNA transcripts. HTBI primers drove first-round RT-PCR of the TCR CDR3. One entry per CDR3 protein results from TCRdb running MiXCR on the multiplex PCR reads. The repertoire holds roughly 510,000 distinct CDR3 sequences, 20% to 25% seen once, with roughly 29% in the top ten. The sample comprised blood. Receptor source: a man aged 18 to 30 with Graves' hyperthyroidism.

A few counts support this clonotype. The rearrangement joins TRBV28 to TRBJ2-7, with D perhaps TRBD1 (6 bases). The CDR3 sequence is 14 residues long. The V end lost 7 bases, the J end lost 3 bases, and 16 bases lay between the germline ends. From germline, CDR1 is MDHEN and CDR2 SYDVKM. CDR3 nucleotide sequence: TGTGCCAGCACCGAAACAGGGACGAACTACGAGCAGTACTTC. Its protein is CASTETGTNYEQYF.

The chain joins TRBV11-2 to TRBJ1-2, with D possibly matching TRBD1 (6 bases). The germline gives CDR1 SGHAT, CDR2 FQNNGV. The CDR3 has 15 amino acids. Trimming removed 5 bases at V and 4 bases at J, with 17 bases between. This CDR3 reads CASSHLKDRAYGYTF. As DNA, the CDR3 is TGTGCCAGCAGCCACCTCAAGGACAGAGCCTATGGCTACACCTTC.

This clonotype was seen a few times. The chain recombines TRBV30 with TRBJ2-2; D uncertain. Trimming stripped 0 bases from V and 7 bases from J, with 9 bases between. Germline V gene sequence: CDR1 GTSNPN, CDR2 SVGIG (reference sequence). The CDR3 totals 13 residues. For the CDR3, the DNA is TGTGCCTGGAGTGTATCCGCTAACGGGGAGCTGTTTTTT. As protein: CAWSVSANGELFF.

The table lists this clonotype with many counts. The V and J genes are TRBV2 and TRBJ1-5; D gene ambiguous. Germline loops: CDR1 SNHLY, CDR2 FYNNEI. The CDR3 has 13 residues. V lost 6 bases, J lost 7 bases, and 13 bases lay in between. CDR3 in DNA: TGTGCCAGCAGCCCCAATCTAGGGCAGCCCCAGCATTTT. It translates to CASSPNLGQPQHF.

This clonotype has a count of ten or more. This rearrangement joins TRBV15 to TRBJ2-2; 9 nucleotides align to TRBD1. The length of the CDR3 is 17 residues. J lost 4 bases, V lost 0 bases, and 6 bases had no gene match. Germline V gene sequence: CDR1 LNHNV, CDR2 YYDKDF (reference sequence). This chain's CDR3 is CATSRDPWTGATGELFF. DNA of the CDR3: TGTGCCACCAGCAGAGACCCCTGGACAGGGGCCACCGGGGAGCTGTTTTTT.

In its sample, this clonotype was seen many times. The rearrangement joins TRBV10-2 to TRBJ2-2; 15 bases line up with TRBD2. J gave up 6 bases and V 5 bases, and 4 bases lay outside the gene matches. The CDR3 is 16 amino acids. Germline CDR1 is WSHSY and CDR2 is SAAADI. The CDR3 DNA follows: TGCGCCAGCAGTACTGGACTAGCGGGGGGGGCCGGGGAGCTGTTTTTT. Amino acid sequence: CASSTGLAGGAGELFF.

The J gene is TRBJ1-1, the V gene TRBV4-2, with D possibly matching TRBD1 (5 bases). The CDR3 runs to 15 residues. V lost 3 bases and J 3 bases, leaving 14 bases between the germline ends. The germline V gene has CDR1 LGHNA and CDR2 YNFKEQ. The CDR3 region has the DNA TGTGCCAGCAGCCACCTCGGGGCCCCCGACACTGAAGCTTTCTTT. Encoded protein: CASSHLGAPDTEAFF.

This clonotype was detected many times. The CDR3 reads CASSVEGGWDYEQYF. Written as DNA, the CDR3 is TGTGCCAGCAGCGTAGAGGGGGGTTGGGACTACGAGCAGTACTTC. This rearrangement joins TRBV9 to TRBJ2-7, with D perhaps assigned TRBD1 or TRBD2 (6 bases each). The V and J ends lost 0 bases and 3 bases respectively, with 13 bases between them. The CDR3 loop spans 15 amino acids. Germline CDR1 is SGDLS and CDR2 is YYNGEE.

About this clonotype: This may arise from a read error, as a much more abundant clone is one base away. The CDR3 sequence: CANSFGTGERYEQYF. CDR3 coding DNA: TGTGCCAACAGCTTCGGGACAGGGGAACGTTACGAGCAGTACTTC. The J gene is TRBJ2-7, the V gene TRBV25-1, with TRBD1 matching 10 bases. V shed 10 bases, J shed 4 bases, and the junction held 13 bases outside the gene matches. This CDR3 region has 15 residues. Germline loops: CDR1 MGHDK, CDR2 SYGVNS.

This clonotype was detected many times. This sequence joins TRBV27 and TRBJ1-1, with 7 bases aligning to TRBD1. CDR3 length equals 12 residues. V lost 5 bases, J lost 5 bases, and 2 bases stayed unmatched. CDR1 and CDR2 (germline): MNHEY, SMNVEV (reference sequence). CDR3 nucleotide sequence: TGTGCCAGCAGTAAACAGGGGACTGAAGCTTTCTTT. This sequence encodes CASSKQGTEAFF.

This clonotype occurred many times. The gene calls are TRBV6-5 and TRBJ2-7; D remains ambiguous. Between the trimmed V and J ends, which lost 2 bases and 2 bases, there was a span of 7 bases. The length of the CDR3 is 13 residues. CDR1 is MNHEY and CDR2 is SVGAGI in the germline V gene. The CDR3 loop reads CASSYGPTYEQYF. For the CDR3, the DNA is TGTGCCAGCAGTTACGGGCCAACCTACGAGCAGTACTTC.

Comments on this clonotype: This may come from a read error, since a much larger clone is one base off. V gene TRBV19 combines with J gene TRBJ1-3; D is perhaps TRBD1 (6 bases). CDR3 length: 15 amino acids. Germline values: CDR1 LNHDA, CDR2 SQIVND (reference sequence). DNA of the CDR3: TGTGCCAGCGCCCGGGACACTTACTCTGGATACACCATATATTTT. The encoded protein is CASARDTYSGYTIYF.

There are many counts of this clonotype. The junction departs from germline at one end; a sequencing error may be responsible. The CDR3 DNA follows: TGTGCCAGTAGTGTGACGGGCAATCAGCCCCAGCATTTT. Translating gives CASSVTGNQPQHF. This chain uses TRBV6-1 with TRBJ1-5, with no clear D. The CDR3 is 13 amino acids. The germline V gene has CDR1 MNHNS and CDR2 SASEGT.

This clonotype was seen many times. V and J are TRBV19 and TRBJ1-1; D ambiguous. Between the trimmed V and J ends, which lost 5 bases and 6 bases, there was a span of 13 bases. Germline V gene lookup returns CDR1 LNHDA and CDR2 SQIVND (reference sequence). CDR3 length: 13 residues. The CDR3, as DNA: TGTGCCAGTAGTCCTACATATCCCCCTGAAGCTTTCTTT. Translated, it gives CASSPTYPPEAFF.

The chain links TRBV11-2 to TRBJ2-7, with 9 bases aligning to TRBD1. CDR3 length: 14 residues. Germline-derived CDR1 and CDR2 are SGHAT and FQNNGV. The J segment lost 3 bases and the V segment lost 4 bases, leaving 4 bases of the junction unmatched. CDR3 DNA: TGTGCCAGCAGCTGGTCGACAGGGGGCTACGAGCAGTACTTC. This codes for CASSWSTGGYEQYF.

Only a few counts were recorded for this clonotype. V gene TRBV7-9 combines with J gene TRBJ1-1, with 7 bases that match TRBD1. After removal of 5 bases from V and 4 bases from J, the junction contained 10 bases not matched to a gene. The CDR3 sequence is 15 residues long. Looked up from germline, CDR1 is SEHNR and CDR2 is FQNEAQ (reference sequence). In DNA, the CDR3 is TGTGCCAGCAGCGACCAGGGGGTTACGAGCACTGAAGCTTTCTTT. Encoded protein: CASSDQGVTSTEAFF.

At least ten counts were recorded for this clonotype. The rearrangement links TRBV12-3 or TRBV12-4 to TRBJ1-2, with D tentatively TRBD1 (6 bases). This CDR3 has 13 amino acids. Trimming left V 4 bases short and J 6 bases short, with 12 bases between. This CDR3 reads CASSWAGVNGYTF. The CDR3, as DNA: TGTGCCAGCAGTTGGGCAGGGGTGAATGGCTACACCTTC.